Below, 21 T cell receptor beta chains from the same sample are listed, as sequenced in a study of T cells in Graves' hyperthyroidism and ophthalmopathy. RNA transcripts served as the template for amplifying TCR beta CDR3 regions. The HTBI set primed first-round TCR CDR3 RT-PCR. MiXCR, run by TCRdb on the multiplex PCR reads, gives a single entry per CDR3 protein. The sample lists roughly 840,000 distinct CDR3 sequences; roughly 40% were seen once. Material: blood. The receptors stem from a man between 18 and 29 years old with Graves' hyperthyroidism.

The sample holds a few counts of this clonotype. CDR3: CASSLTGTPLTEAFF. CDR3 DNA sequence: TGCGCCAGCAGCCTGACAGGGACCCCGCTAACTGAAGCTTTCTTT. The chain uses TRBV5-1 and TRBJ1-1; 7 bases fit TRBD1. The germline CDR1 and CDR2 sequences are SGHRS and YFSETQ. Trimming removed 4 bases from V and 5 bases from J; junction bases left unmatched: 11. This CDR3 is built from 15 residues.

V is TRBV2 and J is TRBJ1-4; D ambiguous. Per germline, CDR1 SNHLY and CDR2 FYNNEI. This CDR3 region has 12 residues. Trimming pared 5 bases from V and 10 bases from J, leaving 11 bases between. CDR3: CASSLPPGKLFF. In nucleotides, the CDR3 is TGTGCCAGCAGTTTACCTCCGGGAAAACTGTTTTTT.

This clonotype was counted once. The chain uses TRBV29-1 and TRBJ2-5, with D perhaps TRBD2 (7 bases). Trimming left V 0 bases short and J 4 bases short, with 9 bases between. This CDR3 spans 13 amino acids. Germline CDR1 SQVTM, CDR2 ANQGSEA. DNA of the CDR3: TGCAGCGTTGAAGAAGGGGGGGCAGAGACCCAGTACTTC. Translating it yields CSVEEGGAETQYF. Filled out from reference TRBV29-1 and TRBJ2-5, the complete variable domain reads SAVISQKPSRDICQRGTSLTIQCQVDSQVTMMFWYRQQPGQSLTLIATANQGSEATYESGFVIDKFPISRPNLTFSTLTVSNMSPEDSSIYLCSVEEGGAETQYFGPGTRLLVL.

The chain employs TRBV10-2 and TRBJ1-6, with D tentatively TRBD1 (5 bases). V was shortened by 0 bases and J by 13 bases, with 13 bases between the two germline ends. This CDR3 is built from 14 residues. Germline V gene sequence: CDR1 WSHSY, CDR2 SAAADI. The CDR3 region is CASSESGQGQPLHF. The CDR3 region has the DNA TGCGCCAGCAGTGAGTCTGGGCAGGGTCAGCCCCTCCACTTT.

The chain is built from TRBV15 and TRBJ1-4, with D unresolved. The CDR3 loop spans 13 amino acids. Germline CDR1 reads LNHNV; CDR2 reads YYDKDF (reference sequence). V shed 4 bases and J shed 13 bases, with 16 bases lying between them. The CDR3 DNA follows: TGTGCCACCAGCAAGGACGCGGGTGCAGTACTGTTTTTT. It translates to CATSKDAGAVLFF.

This clonotype was observed at least ten times. The chain links TRBV7-9 to TRBJ2-5, with D unresolved. The CDR3 runs 14 residues. V lost 7 bases and J lost 0, with 12 bases in between. The germline CDR1 and CDR2 sequences are SEHNR and FQNEAQ (reference sequence). In DNA form, the CDR3 reads TGTGCCAGCACCCCCCCGTGGGACCAAGAGACCCAGTACTTC. Protein product: CASTPPWDQETQYF. The whole variable domain, filled in from reference TRBV7-9 and TRBJ2-5, reads DTGVSQNPRHKITKRGQNVTFRCDPISEHNRLYWYRQTLGQGPEFLTYFQNEAQLEKSRLLSDRFSAERPKGSFSTLEIQRTEQGDSAMYLCASTPPWDQETQYFGPGTRLLVL.

J is TRBJ2-5 and V is TRBV10-3, with 8 bases aligning to TRBD1. The CDR3 is 16 residues long. Germline trimming cut 2 bases from V and 7 bases from J; bases unmatched to any gene: 12. The germline CDR1 and CDR2 sequences are ENHRY and SYGVKD. The CDR3 nucleotides read TGTGCCATCAGTGAGCCTACGGGCAGGGGGCTTATGACCCAGTACTTC. It specifies CAISEPTGRGLMTQYF.

The chain couples TRBV11-2 to TRBJ2-7; D uncertain. This CDR3 is 11 amino acids long. V lost 6 bases, J lost 6 bases, and 9 bases lay in between. Germline loops: CDR1 SGHAT, CDR2 FQNNGV. CDR3 in amino acids: CASSPHGEQYF. In DNA form, the CDR3 reads TGTGCCAGCAGTCCCCACGGCGAGCAGTACTTC.

This chain links TRBV10-3 with TRBJ2-2; D gene unclear. V shed 7 bases and J shed 4 bases, with 4 bases lying between them. CDR1 and CDR2 from the germline V gene are ENHRY and SYGVKD. The CDR3 loop spans 11 amino acids. CDR3 in DNA: TGTGCCATCATGGGCACCGGGGAGCTGTTTTTT. Its translation: CAIMGTGELFF.

This clonotype was counted ten times or more. The chain has TRBV10-3 and TRBJ1-3; D unresolved. The CDR3 is made up of 14 amino acids. Trimming shortened V by 0 bases and J by 6 bases, and 9 bases separated the two germline ends. The V gene's germline CDR1 is ENHRY and CDR2 SYGVKD. This chain's CDR3 is CAISESISQNTIYF. The CDR3 DNA sequence: TGTGCCATCAGTGAGTCGATATCCCAAAACACCATATATTTT.

This clonotype was found a few times. This chain joins TRBV19 and TRBJ1-1, with TRBD1 identical over 7 bases. The germline gives CDR1 LNHDA, CDR2 SQIVND (reference sequence). J lost 0 bases, V lost 5 bases, and 12 bases had no gene match. The CDR3 runs 17 residues. In DNA, the CDR3 is TGTGCCAGTAGTCCGAGACCGGGACAGTCGATGAACACTGAAGCTTTCTTT. It specifies CASSPRPGQSMNTEAFF.

Ten or more counts support this clonotype. The V and J genes are TRBV5-1 and TRBJ1-2; D not certain. Germline V CDR1 and CDR2: SGHRS, YFSETQ. Trimming removed 5 bases at V and 7 bases at J, with 9 bases between. CDR3 length equals 11 residues. This chain's CDR3 is CASREAIGYTF. For the CDR3, the DNA is TGCGCCAGCAGGGAGGCAATTGGCTACACCTTC.

This clonotype was counted a single time. DNA for the CDR3: TGCAGTGCTAGAGACCCCCTCGGGGGAAGCGGCAATCAGCCCCAGCATTTT. Translating it yields CSARDPLGGSGNQPQHF. This rearrangement joins TRBV20-1 to TRBJ1-5; a weak D match, TRBD1 (5 bases). CDR3 size: 17 residues. Germline V CDR1 and CDR2: DFQATT, SNEGSKA (reference sequence). Trimming shortened V by 0 bases and J by 2 bases, and 17 bases separated the two germline ends.

CDR3 coding DNA: TGTGCCACCAGCAGAGCGGGGGGCCCTGATCAGCCCCAGCATTTT. This codes for CATSRAGGPDQPQHF. The chain links TRBV15 to TRBJ1-5, with TRBD1 as a possible D gene (6 bases). This CDR3 has 15 residues. Looked up from germline, CDR1 is LNHNV and CDR2 is YYDKDF (reference sequence). Trimming removed 1 base at V and 5 bases at J, with 12 bases between.

The chain carries TRBV4-3 and TRBJ1-4; no reliable D call. V was trimmed by 0 bases and J by 6 bases, leaving 5 bases between them. The CDR3 has 13 amino acids. The germline CDR1 and CDR2 sequences are LGHNA and YSLEER. The CDR3 DNA reads TGCGCCAGCAGCCAAGACGAACATGAAAAACTGTTTTTT. Protein product: CASSQDEHEKLFF.

This clonotype appeared many times. The chain couples TRBV29-1 to TRBJ2-7, with no clear D. Germline CDR1 and CDR2: SQVTM and ANQGSEA. CDR3 length: 12 amino acids. V was shortened by 4 bases and J by 5 bases, with 12 bases between the two germline ends. This CDR3 is CSVADRGDEQYF. The CDR3 DNA follows: TGCAGCGTTGCGGACCGAGGCGACGAGCAGTACTTC.

As to this clonotype: Compared with germline, one end of the junction differs, possibly owing to a read error. The gene calls are TRBV7-9 and TRBJ2-7; tentatively, D is TRBD2 (6 bases). From germline, CDR1 is SEHNR and CDR2 FQNEAQ (reference sequence). The CDR3 spans 16 residues. The CDR3 here is CASSQALEGPEDEQYF. CDR3 bases: TGCGCCAGCAGCCAAGCTTTGGAGGGTCCCGAGGACGAGCAGTACTTC.

With respect to this clonotype: An end of the junction does not agree with germline; a read error may underlie this. The chain carries TRBV11-1 and TRBJ2-7; 10 bases are shared with TRBD2. CDR1 is SGHAT and CDR2 is FQDESV in the germline V gene (reference sequence). CDR3 length: 15 amino acids. The CDR3 sequence: CASSHGLAVSYEQYF. The CDR3 DNA reads as TGCGCCAGCAGCCACGGACTAGCGGTCTCCTACGAGCAGTACTTC.

This clonotype was found many times. CDR3 DNA: TGTGCCACCAGCAGAGATGTGGGATACACCGGGGAGCTGTTTTTT. Its protein is CATSRDVGYTGELFF. This chain connects TRBV15 to TRBJ2-2; D remains ambiguous. The ends were cut back, 0 bases at V and 3 bases at J, with 8 bases in the middle. The CDR3 is made up of 15 amino acids. The V gene's germline CDR1 is LNHNV and CDR2 YYDKDF (reference sequence).

This clonotype was observed at least ten times. The chain combines TRBV7-9 with TRBJ2-6; 8 bases align to TRBD1. The J segment lost 15 bases and the V segment lost 5 bases, leaving 12 bases of the junction unmatched. The germline CDR1 and CDR2 sequences are SEHNR and FQNEAQ (reference sequence). This CDR3 has 14 amino acids. This CDR3 reads CASSVRDRLLGLTF. The CDR3 DNA is TGTGCCAGCAGCGTCCGGGACAGGTTGTTGGGCCTGACTTTC.

V is TRBV5-1 and J is TRBJ1-1; D is unclear. The CDR3 consists of 14 residues. Per germline, CDR1 SGHRS and CDR2 YFSETQ. V was cut by 0 bases and J by 5 bases, with 11 bases left in between. The CDR3 loop is CASSLVSLSTEAFF. The CDR3 nucleotides are TGCGCCAGCAGCTTGGTCAGTCTGTCGACTGAAGCTTTCTTT.